The 27 T cell receptor beta chains below were found in one sample sequenced in a study of patients and donors after allogeneic stem cell transplantation. Using its own MiXCR run on the RT-PCR reads, TCRdb lists one record per CDR3 protein. The repertoire has about 200,000 distinct CDR3 sequences, 35% to 50% of them found once; the top ten carry approximately 32%. The specimen was blood, either unsorted or a sorted T cell fraction (not recorded which). These TCRs come from a human donor who was either an allogeneic HSCT recipient or a stem cell or donor lymphocyte infusion donor (not recorded which). It is not recorded whose cells these are; they may come from a transplant donor.

The CDR3 nucleotides read TGTGCCAGCAGCTACAGGGACACTGAAGCTTTCTTT. Amino acids: CASSYRDTEAFF. The chain has TRBV5-6 and TRBJ1-1, with D possibly matching TRBD1 (6 bases). The CDR3 is 12 residues long. The germline gives CDR1 SGHDT, CDR2 YYEEEE. Trimming stripped 3 bases from V and 3 bases from J, with 6 bases between.

The genes are TRBV7-9 and TRBJ2-1, with D possibly matching TRBD2 (6 bases). V lost 2 bases and J lost 5, with 16 bases in between. Germline loops: CDR1 SEHNR, CDR2 FQNEAQ (reference sequence). The CDR3 runs 16 residues. The CDR3 DNA reads as TGTGCCAGCAGCTTAAGCTCCCAGCGGGTAGACAATGAGCAGTTCTTC. This gives the protein CASSLSSQRVDNEQFF.

V is TRBV20-1 and J is TRBJ2-3; 7 nucleotides match TRBD2. The germline gives CDR1 DFQATT, CDR2 SNEGSKA (reference sequence). The CDR3 length is 15 residues. The ends lost 0 bases at V and 0 bases at J; junction bases unmatched: 3. The CDR3 nucleotides read TGCAGTGCTAGAGACCTAGCGGAGAGCACAGATACGCAGTATTTT. Translated: CSARDLAESTDTQYF.

The chain carries TRBV6-2 or TRBV6-3 and TRBJ2-7; 7 bases fit TRBD2. CDR1 is MNHEY and CDR2 is SVGEGT in the germline V gene. J was trimmed by 6 bases and V by 2 bases; bases with no gene match: 4. The CDR3 length is 13 residues. The CDR3 region has the DNA TGTGCCAGCAGTTACAGGCGGGAGTCCGAGCAGTACTTC. Its translation: CASSYRRESEQYF.

The table lists this clonotype with a few counts. V and J are TRBV12-3 or TRBV12-4 and TRBJ2-7; D is unresolved. Trimming pared 3 bases from V and 3 bases from J, leaving 18 bases between. The CDR3 is 16 residues long. For the CDR3, the DNA is TGTGCCAGCAGTTTTTCTCTGCCCGTCATCCTCTACGAGCAGTACTTC. Protein sequence: CASSFSLPVILYEQYF.

This clonotype has only a few counts. V is TRBV5-1 and J is TRBJ2-4; 8 nucleotides match TRBD1. V lost 1 base and J lost 5; bases outside the gene matches: 2. This CDR3 is 14 amino acids long. Germline V gene data show CDR1 as SGHRS and CDR2 as YFSETQ. CDR3 in amino acids: CASSLPGGQNIQYF. CDR3 nucleotide sequence: TGCGCCAGCAGCTTGCCAGGGGGCCAAAACATTCAGTACTTC.

There are a few counts of this clonotype. DNA for the CDR3: TGTGCCAGCAGGGGAGCTGGAAACACCATATATTTT. Its protein product is CASRGAGNTIYF. The chain recombines TRBV6-5 with TRBJ1-3; D ambiguous. The CDR3 is made up of 12 amino acids. V was cut by 6 bases and J by 2 bases, with 5 bases left in between. The germline V gene has CDR1 MNHEY and CDR2 SVGAGI.

This clonotype turned up a few times. The V gene is TRBV20-1, the J gene TRBJ2-1; 10 nucleotides agree with TRBD2. Germline trimming cut 5 bases from V and 0 bases from J; bases unmatched to any gene: 4. This CDR3 is 15 amino acids long. Germline V CDR1 and CDR2: DFQATT, SNEGSKA (reference sequence). CDR3 sequence (DNA): TGCAGTGCTTGGACTAGCGGTAGCTCCTACAATGAGCAGTTCTTC. Its translation is CSAWTSGSSYNEQFF.

The rearrangement links TRBV7-2 to TRBJ1-5; no clear D gene. Germline V CDR1 and CDR2: SGHTA, FQGNSA. This CDR3 is 14 amino acids long. The V end was cut by 1 base, the J end by 6 bases, with 10 bases between. The CDR3 loop is CASSLVGLSQPQHF. In DNA form, the CDR3 reads TGTGCCAGCAGCTTAGTAGGGTTGAGTCAGCCCCAGCATTTT. Together with reference TRBV7-2 and TRBJ1-5, the CDR3 gives the full variable domain: GAGVSQSPSNKVTEKGKDVELRCDPISGHTALYWYRQSLGQGLEFLIYFQGNSAPDKSGLPSDRFSAERTGGSVSTLTIQRTQQEDSAVYLCASSLVGLSQPQHFGDGTRLSIL.

This clonotype was seen only a few times. J is TRBJ2-1 and V is TRBV28, with D tentatively TRBD2 (6 bases). V lost 2 bases, J lost 6 bases, and 11 bases lay in between. The CDR3 contains 14 residues. CDR1 MDHEN and CDR2 SYDVKM come from the germline V gene. The CDR3 region has the DNA TGTGCCAGCAGTTTAGAAACTAGCAGCAATGAGCAGTTCTTC. This encodes CASSLETSSNEQFF.

This clonotype was detected a few times. The chain has TRBV12-3 or TRBV12-4 and TRBJ2-7, with 9 bases that match TRBD2. The CDR3 consists of 14 residues. The V segment lost 8 bases and the J segment 6 bases; nucleotides outside the gene matches: 11. CDR3 sequence (DNA): TGTGCCAGCGGAGGACCGGGACTAGCTTCCGAGCAGTACTTC. It codes for CASGGPGLASEQYF.

In its sample, this clonotype was seen once. The chain employs TRBV12-3 or TRBV12-4 and TRBJ1-5; a possible D gene is TRBD1 (5 bases). This CDR3 is built from 13 residues. The ends were cut back, 11 bases at V and 3 bases at J, with 14 bases in the middle. CDR3 amino acids: CAVAGQLNQPQHF. The CDR3 bases are TGTGCCGTGGCGGGGCAACTCAATCAGCCCCAGCATTTT.

This chain joins TRBV27 and TRBJ2-7; 7 bases agree with TRBD1. In germline, CDR1 is MNHEY, CDR2 SMNVEV (reference sequence). This CDR3 has 14 residues. V trimming: 5 bases; J trimming: 2 bases; junction bases outside the gene matches: 6. The DNA for the CDR3 is TGTGCCAGCAGTCCCGGGACAGCTACCTACGAGCAGTACTTC. This codes for CASSPGTATYEQYF.

For this clonotype: At one end the junction does not follow the germline gene, possibly because of a read error. The gene calls are TRBV11-2 and TRBJ2-3, with no clear D. The CDR3 is 14 amino acids. CDR1 is SGHAT, CDR2 FQNNGV, per germline. The CDR3 protein is CASSLEYYTDTQYF. The CDR3 nucleotides are TGTGCCAGCAGCCTAGAGTACTACACAGATACGCAGTATTTT.

This clonotype has at least ten counts. The rearrangement joins TRBV7-3 to TRBJ1-1, with TRBD1 matching over 9 bases. The junction had 9 bases not matched to a gene; V was cut back by 5 bases and J by 11 bases. In germline, CDR1 is SGHTA, CDR2 FQGTGA. The CDR3 sequence is 13 residues long. For the CDR3, the DNA is TGTGCCAGCAGCATACAACAGGGGGCGAGGGCTTTCTTT. It codes for CASSIQQGARAFF.

The chain links TRBV7-3 to TRBJ2-1; D might be TRBD1 (6 bases). CDR3 length equals 20 residues. Trimming left V 4 bases short and J 0 bases short, with 25 bases between. Germline-derived CDR1 and CDR2 are SGHTA and FQGTGA. CDR3 nucleotide sequence: TGTGCCAGCAGCTCCTACCCGACTACAGGGCCCCCGAGCTCCTACAATGAGCAGTTCTTC. This translates into CASSSYPTTGPPSSYNEQFF.

This chain joins TRBV5-6 and TRBJ1-6; 11 bases match TRBD1. Trimming removed 0 bases from V and 10 bases from J; junction bases left unmatched: 3. Germline values: CDR1 SGHDT, CDR2 YYEEEE. This CDR3 contains 15 residues. The CDR3 spells CASSLGWTGGSPLHF. For the CDR3, the DNA is TGTGCCAGCAGCTTGGGCTGGACAGGGGGCTCACCCCTCCACTTT.

The rearrangement uses TRBV7-8 and TRBJ1-2; D is perhaps TRBD1 (6 bases). V was cut by 6 bases and J by 8 bases, with 13 bases left in between. This CDR3 region has 12 residues. Germline-derived CDR1 and CDR2 are SGHVS and FQNEAQ. DNA of the CDR3: TGTGCCAGCAGATCGGACAGCTGGGGCTACACCTTC. It encodes CASRSDSWGYTF.

The V call is TRBV15, the J call TRBJ1-5, with unresolved D. Germline V gives CDR1 LNHNV, CDR2 YYDKDF (reference sequence). V shed 1 base and J shed 4 bases, with 2 bases lying between them. The CDR3 contains 12 residues. The CDR3 loop reads CATSRGNQPQHF. CDR3 DNA: TGTGCCACCAGCAGAGGGAATCAGCCCCAGCATTTT.

This clonotype showed up just a few times. Here the CDR3 DNA reads TGTGCCAGCAGCTCATCAGGGACGCAATCCTACAATGAGCAGTTCTTC. Residues: CASSSSGTQSYNEQFF. The V and J genes are TRBV7-2 and TRBJ2-1; D may correspond to TRBD1 or TRBD2 (5 bases each). With 4 bases removed from V and 1 base from J, the gap between germline ends came to 14 bases. The V gene's germline CDR1 is SGHTA and CDR2 FQGNSA. The length of the CDR3 is 16 residues. Full variable domain (outside the CDR3, taken from reference TRBV7-2 and TRBJ2-1): GAGVSQSPSNKVTEKGKDVELRCDPISGHTALYWYRQSLGQGLEFLIYFQGNSAPDKSGLPSDRFSAERTGGSVSTLTIQRTQQEDSAVYLCASSSSGTQSYNEQFFGPGTRLTVL.

Only a few counts were recorded for this clonotype. CDR3 nucleotide sequence: TGTGCCAGCAGCTTGCTCCAAGGGGGCCAGCCCCAGCATTTT. The encoded protein is CASSLLQGGQPQHF. V and J are TRBV5-6 and TRBJ1-5; 7 nucleotides align to TRBD1. The germline gives CDR1 SGHDT, CDR2 YYEEEE. After removal of 1 base from V and 7 bases from J, the junction contained 5 bases not matched to a gene. The CDR3 is 14 amino acids.

The gene calls are TRBV7-9 and TRBJ1-5; 11 bases agree with TRBD1. V lost 1 base to trimming and J lost 6 bases; unmatched junction nucleotides: 5. CDR1 is SEHNR, CDR2 FQNEAQ, per germline (reference sequence). The CDR3 has 16 residues. The CDR3 DNA reads as TGTGCCAGCAGCTTAGGGACAGGGGGCGCGGGTCAGCCCCAGCATTTT. Its protein product is CASSLGTGGAGQPQHF.

V usage is TRBV7-6 and J usage is TRBJ2-7; 7 nucleotides agree with TRBD1. V trimming: 2 bases; J trimming: 6 bases; junction bases outside the gene matches: 4. CDR1 and CDR2 from the germline V gene are SGHVS and FNYEAQ. This CDR3 is 13 amino acids long. CDR3 region: CASSLKKGAEQYF. The CDR3 bases are TGTGCCAGCAGCTTAAAGAAGGGGGCCGAGCAGTACTTC.

This clonotype was recorded a few times. This rearrangement joins TRBV24-1 to TRBJ1-1; D not certain. Per the germline V gene, CDR1 is KGHDR and CDR2 is SFDVKD. The CDR3 consists of 13 residues. The ends were cut back, 11 bases at V and 0 bases at J, with 12 bases in the middle. The CDR3 spells CAILRGMNTEAFF. The CDR3 DNA is TGTGCCATCCTCCGGGGTATGAACACTGAAGCTTTCTTT.

This clonotype has just a few counts. The chain links TRBV5-6 to TRBJ1-6; maybe TRBD1 (6 bases). V was clipped by 4 bases and J by 9 bases, with 20 bases between them. The CDR3 extends over 16 amino acids. The germline V gene encodes CDR1 SGHDT and CDR2 YYEEEE. The CDR3 bases are TGTGCCAGCAGCGTCCGGGACACCGGCGCGGGTTCACCCCTCCACTTT. It codes for CASSVRDTGAGSPLHF.

The chain combines TRBV7-2 with TRBJ1-2; no clear D. CDR1 is SGHTA, CDR2 FQGNSA, per germline. Trimming cost V 4 bases and J 0 bases, with 12 bases left between them. The CDR3 sequence is 15 residues long. In DNA form, the CDR3 reads TGTGCCAGCAGCTACCGGGCCCAGGCTAACTATGGCTACACCTTC. Protein: CASSYRAQANYGYTF.

This clonotype has just a few counts. V usage is TRBV25-1 and J usage is TRBJ2-3; D is perhaps TRBD2 (5 bases). Trimming took off 7 bases at V and 4 bases at J, with 18 bases between the two ends. The V gene's germline CDR1 is MGHDK and CDR2 SYGVNS. This CDR3 is 15 amino acids long. Here the CDR3 DNA reads TGTGCCAGCATATTGATAGCCGTTAGCGCAGATACGCAGTATTTT. Amino acid sequence: CASILIAVSADTQYF. Drawing the rest from reference TRBV25-1 and TRBJ2-3, the complete variable domain is EADIYQTPRYLVIGTGKKITLECSQTMGHDKMYWYQQDPGMELHLIHYSYGVNSTEKGDLSSESTVSRIRTEHFPLTLESARPSHTSQYLCASILIAVSADTQYFGPGTRLTVL.